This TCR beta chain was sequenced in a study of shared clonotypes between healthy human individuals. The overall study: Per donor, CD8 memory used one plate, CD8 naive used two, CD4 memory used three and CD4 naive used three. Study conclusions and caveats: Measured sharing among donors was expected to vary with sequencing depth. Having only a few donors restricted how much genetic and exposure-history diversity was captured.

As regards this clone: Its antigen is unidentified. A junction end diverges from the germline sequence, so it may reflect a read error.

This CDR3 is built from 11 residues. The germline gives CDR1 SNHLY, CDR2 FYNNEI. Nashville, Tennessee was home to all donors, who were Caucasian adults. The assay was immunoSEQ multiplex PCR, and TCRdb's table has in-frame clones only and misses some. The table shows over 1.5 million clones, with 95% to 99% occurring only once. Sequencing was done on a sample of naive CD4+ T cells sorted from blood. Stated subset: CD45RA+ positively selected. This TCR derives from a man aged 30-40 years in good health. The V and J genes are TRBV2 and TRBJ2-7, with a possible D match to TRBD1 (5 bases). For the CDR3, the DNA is TGTGCCAGCAGTGAAGCCGAGACAGAGCGCTTC. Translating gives CASSEAETERF.